Listed below are T cell receptor beta chains from one sample, sequenced in a study of blood T cell repertoires in COVID-19. This table comes from immunoSEQ multiplex PCR, and its TCRdb copy is limited to in-frame clones, with some not included. The sample consists of tens of thousands of clones, about 80% of them appearing once. Sequenced: peripheral blood. The receptors originated from a man younger than 45 with COVID-19, enrolled during active disease. CDR3s include the opening cysteine and the closing phenylalanine or tryptophan.

CDR3: CASSPQQGSGYTF
V: TRBV2
J: TRBJ1-2

CDR3: CASSLGAKNTGELFF
V: TRBV5-1
J: TRBJ2-2

CDR3: CASSLGQGYGYTF
V: TRBV11-3
J: TRBJ1-2

CDR3: CASSYSRGYEQYF
V: TRBV6-5
J: TRBJ2-7

CDR3: CASSLAQDTEAFF
V: TRBV5-1
J: TRBJ1-1

CDR3: CASSYGDYGYTF
V: TRBV6-2/TRBV6-3
J: TRBJ1-2

CDR3: CASSLGDRVDQPQHF
V: TRBV7-9
J: TRBJ1-5

CDR3: CASSQRQRSTDTQYF
V: TRBV7-2
J: TRBJ2-3

CDR3: CASSRASGDYEQYF
V: TRBV11-1
J: TRBJ2-7

CDR3: CATSAGQGAGEQYF
V: TRBV24-1
J: TRBJ2-7

CDR3: CASSHPPSGLGIRGNTEAFF
V: TRBV4-1
J: TRBJ1-1

CDR3: CASSLEQGDSPLHF
V: TRBV11-3
J: TRBJ1-6

CDR3: CASSISPGDQPQHF
V: TRBV9
J: TRBJ1-5

CDR3: CASSQSGGGDSPLHF
V: TRBV2
J: TRBJ1-6

CDR3: CASSFAFRGYEQYF
V: TRBV28
J: TRBJ2-7

CDR3: CASGQPLYGYTF
V: TRBV9
J: TRBJ1-2

CDR3: CASSLAGSQETQYF
V: TRBV3-1/TRBV3-2
J: TRBJ2-5

CDR3: CAISGRTGSTYEQYF
V: TRBV10-3
J: TRBJ2-7

CDR3: CASSLAGGSIADTQYF
V: TRBV5-1
J: TRBJ2-3

CDR3: CASSTGGSYNEQFF
V: TRBV6-5
J: TRBJ2-1

CDR3: CASSQDLQDTEAFF
V: TRBV4-1
J: TRBJ1-1

CDR3: CAWRRSTGHSNTGELFF
V: TRBV30
J: TRBJ2-2